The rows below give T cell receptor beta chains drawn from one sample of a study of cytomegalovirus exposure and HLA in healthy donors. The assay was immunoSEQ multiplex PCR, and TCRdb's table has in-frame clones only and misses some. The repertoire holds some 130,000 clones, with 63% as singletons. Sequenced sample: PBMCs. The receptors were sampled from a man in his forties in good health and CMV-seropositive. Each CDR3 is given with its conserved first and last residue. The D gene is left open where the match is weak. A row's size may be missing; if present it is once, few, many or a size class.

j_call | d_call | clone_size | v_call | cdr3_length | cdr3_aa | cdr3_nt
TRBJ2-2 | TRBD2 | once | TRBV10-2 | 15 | CASSEAGGNTGELFF | TGCGCCAGCAGTGAAGCGGGGGGGAACACCGGGGAGCTGTTTTTT
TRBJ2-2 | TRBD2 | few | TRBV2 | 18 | CASSDSFSAGERTGELFF | TGTGCCAGCAGTGATAGTTTTTCGGCGGGAGAGCGGACCGGGGAGCTGTTTTTT
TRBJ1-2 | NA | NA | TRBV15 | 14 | CATSRETAGYGYTF | TGTGCCACCAGCAGAGAGACAGCGGGCTATGGCTACACCTTC
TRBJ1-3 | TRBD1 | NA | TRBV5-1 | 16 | CASSLQGTDSGNTIYF | TGCGCCAGCAGCTTACAGGGGACCGACTCTGGAAACACCATATATTTT
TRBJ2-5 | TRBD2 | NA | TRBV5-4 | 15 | CASSPATSGQETQYF | TGTGCCAGCAGCCCGGCGACTAGCGGACAAGAGACCCAGTACTTC
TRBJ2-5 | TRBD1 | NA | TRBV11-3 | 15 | CASSLGQGQAETQYF | TGTGCCAGCAGCTTGGGACAGGGGCAGGCAGAGACCCAGTACTTC
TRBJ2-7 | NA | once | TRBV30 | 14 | CAWILKGQPYEQYF | TGTGCCTGGATATTGAAGGGGCAGCCCTACGAGCAGTACTTC
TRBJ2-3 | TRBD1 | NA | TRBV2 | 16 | CASSARTGGLSDTQYF | TGTGCCAGCAGTGCACGGACAGGGGGTCTATCAGATACGCAGTATTTT
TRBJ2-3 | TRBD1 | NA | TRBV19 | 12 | CASHGQGGTQYF | TGTGCCAGCCACGGACAGGGAGGTACGCAGTATTTT
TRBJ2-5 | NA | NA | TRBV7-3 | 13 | CASSLGGKETQYF | TGTGCCAGCAGCTTAGGGGGCAAAGAGACCCAGTACTTC
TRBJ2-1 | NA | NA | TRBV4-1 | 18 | CASSQEGLGHLSYNEQFF | TGCGCCAGCAGCCAAGAAGGCTTGGGCCACCTCTCCTACAATGAGCAGTTCTTC
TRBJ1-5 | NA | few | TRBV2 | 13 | CASSGEGNQPQHF | TGTGCCAGCAGTGGTGAGGGAAATCAGCCCCAGCATTTT
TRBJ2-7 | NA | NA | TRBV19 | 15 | CASSISRRALDEQYF | TGTGCCAGTAGTATATCCCGCAGGGCCCTCGACGAGCAGTACTTC
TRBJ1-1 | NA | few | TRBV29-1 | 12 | CSVEDPGSLAFF | TGCAGCGTTGAAGATCCCGGGTCTCTAGCTTTCTTT
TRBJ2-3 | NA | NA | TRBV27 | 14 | CASSLTTRGDTQYF | TGTGCCAGCAGTTTAACCACGAGGGGGGATACGCAGTATTTT
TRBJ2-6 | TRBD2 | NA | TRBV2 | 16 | CASRGSGGMGANVLTF | TGTGCCAGCAGAGGTAGCGGGGGGATGGGGGCCAACGTCCTGACTTTC
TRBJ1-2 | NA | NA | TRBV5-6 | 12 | CASIGPTDGYTF | TGTGCCAGCATCGGTCCCACGGATGGCTACACCTTC
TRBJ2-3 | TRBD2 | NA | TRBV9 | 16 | CASSKDSGRYADTQYF | TGTGCCAGCAGTAAAGATAGCGGGAGGTATGCAGATACGCAGTATTTT
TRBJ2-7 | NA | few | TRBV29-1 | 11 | CSVVTQYEQYF | TGCAGCGTTGTCACTCAATACGAGCAGTACTTC
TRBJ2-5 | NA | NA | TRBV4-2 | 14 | CASSQDLGRETQYF | TGTGCCAGCAGCCAAGACTTGGGGAGAGAGACCCAGTACTTC
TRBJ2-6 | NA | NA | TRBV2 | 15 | CASSVTGNGANVLTF | TGTGCCAGCAGTGTGACAGGTAACGGGGCCAACGTCCTGACTTTC
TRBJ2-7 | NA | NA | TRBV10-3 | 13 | CAISDPLTYEQYF | TGTGCCATCAGTGATCCGTTAACCTACGAGCAGTACTTC
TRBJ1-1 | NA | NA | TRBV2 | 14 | CASTSGTRNTEAFF | TGTGCCAGCACCTCCGGGACTCGGAACACTGAAGCTTTCTTT
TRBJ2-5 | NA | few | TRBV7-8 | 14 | CASSFGGGKETQYF | TGTGCCAGCAGCTTCGGGGGTGGGAAAGAGACCCAGTACTTC
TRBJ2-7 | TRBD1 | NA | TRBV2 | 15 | CASRATGGENYEQYF | TGTGCCAGCAGGGCTACAGGGGGCGAAAACTACGAGCAGTACTTC
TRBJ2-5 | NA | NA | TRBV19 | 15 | CASSSPGHLQETQYF | TGTGCCAGTTCGAGCCCGGGACACCTCCAAGAGACCCAGTACTTC
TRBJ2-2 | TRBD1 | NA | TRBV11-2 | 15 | CASSLNRGQSGELFF | TGTGCCAGCAGCTTAAACAGGGGGCAGAGCGGGGAGCTGTTTTTT
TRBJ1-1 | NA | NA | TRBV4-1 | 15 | CASSRQRGAQAEAFF | TGCGCCAGCAGCCGACAGCGGGGGGCGCAGGCTGAAGCTTTCTTT
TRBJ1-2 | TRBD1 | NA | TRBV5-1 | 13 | CASSWDRRGGYTF | TGCGCCAGCAGCTGGGACAGGCGGGGTGGCTACACCTTC
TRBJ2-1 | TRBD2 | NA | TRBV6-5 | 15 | CASSNTGAGGLEQFF | TGTGCCAGCAGTAATACCGGGGCGGGAGGACTCGAGCAGTTCTTC
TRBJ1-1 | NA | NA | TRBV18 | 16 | CASSPTYQAMNTEAFF | TGTGCCAGCTCACCAACATACCAGGCGATGAACACTGAAGCTTTCTTT